This entry lists 31 T cell receptor beta chains sequenced from one sample in a study of T cells in Graves' hyperthyroidism and ophthalmopathy. RNA transcripts gave rise to amplified TCR beta CDR3 regions. Using the HTBI primer set, a first-round RT-PCR was run on the TCR CDR3. From the multiplex PCR reads, TCRdb called clonotypes with MiXCR, one entry per CDR3 protein. The repertoire includes about 300,000 distinct CDR3 sequences, 15% to 20% of them detected once, and around a third sits in the top ten. Sequencing was performed on blood. Every receptor here comes from a man younger than 40 with Graves' hyperthyroidism.

This clonotype was counted at least ten times. The CDR3 loop is CASSPRTGYNSPLHF. The CDR3 DNA reads as TGTGCCAGCAGTCCCCGGACAGGTTATAATTCACCCCTCCACTTT. The genes are TRBV28 and TRBJ1-6; 7 nucleotides match TRBD1. The CDR3 extends over 15 amino acids. Per germline, CDR1 MDHEN and CDR2 SYDVKM. J gave up 4 bases and V 5 bases, and 5 bases lay outside the gene matches. Full variable domain (rest looked up from reference TRBV28 and TRBJ1-6): DVKVTQSSRYLVKRTGEKVFLECVQDMDHENMFWYRQDPGLGLRLIYFSYDVKMKEKGDIPEGYSVSREKKERFSLILESASTNQTSMYLCASSPRTGYNSPLHFGNGTRLTVT.

The V and J genes are TRBV10-3 and TRBJ2-2, with 7 bases identical to TRBD1. The V segment lost 11 bases and the J segment 7 bases; nucleotides outside the gene matches: 7. Per the germline V gene, CDR1 is ENHRY and CDR2 is SYGVKD. This CDR3 region has 12 residues. CDR3 region: CAVQGRGGELFF. The DNA for the CDR3 is TGTGCCGTACAGGGGCGAGGCGGGGAGCTGTTTTTT.

V and J are TRBV29-1 and TRBJ2-1, with 11 bases that match TRBD2. The CDR3 covers 15 residues. V was clipped by 8 bases and J by 7 bases; unmatched bases: 13. Germline values: CDR1 SQVTM, CDR2 ANQGSEA. The CDR3 spells CSPILAGASRNEQFF. The CDR3 region has the DNA TGCAGCCCCATACTAGCGGGAGCCTCGAGGAATGAGCAGTTCTTC.

At least ten counts were recorded for this clonotype. CDR3 DNA sequence: TGTGCCAGCAGTTTCCGGACAGGGGGTGGCCCCACCCGCGAATATGGTGAGCAGTTCTTC. This encodes CASSFRTGGGPTREYGEQFF. V gene TRBV6-1 combines with J gene TRBJ2-1; 10 bases agree with TRBD1. This CDR3 spans 20 amino acids. Germline-derived CDR1 and CDR2 are MNHNS and SASEGT. Trimming cost V 5 bases and J 9 bases; bases outside gene matches: 25.

Many counts were recorded for this clonotype. The rearrangement uses TRBV12-3 or TRBV12-4 and TRBJ1-1; no clear D gene. The CDR3 sequence is 13 residues long. The V end lost 5 bases, the J end lost 3 bases, and 10 bases lay between the germline ends. The CDR3 here is CASSPESYTEAFF. The CDR3 DNA reads TGTGCCAGCAGTCCCGAGTCTTACACTGAAGCTTTCTTT.

This clonotype was counted at least ten times. The chain employs TRBV6-6 and TRBJ2-3; 10 nucleotides agree with TRBD2. The germline V gene has CDR1 MNHNY and CDR2 SVGAGI (reference sequence). V lost 2 bases and J lost 3; bases outside the gene matches: 11. The CDR3 is made up of 18 amino acids. The CDR3 is CASSYGAGGPEGTDTQYF. The CDR3 bases are TGTGCCAGCAGTTACGGAGCGGGAGGGCCTGAGGGTACAGATACGCAGTATTTT.

There are a few counts of this clonotype. The chain links TRBV6-1 to TRBJ1-2; D gene unclear. The CDR3 covers 13 residues. Trimming took off 6 bases at V and 2 bases at J, with 10 bases between the two ends. Looked up from germline, CDR1 is MNHNS and CDR2 is SASEGT. The CDR3 coding sequence is TGTGCCAGCAGACGGACGCTGAACTATGGCTACACCTTC. As protein: CASRRTLNYGYTF.

This clonotype was recorded at least ten times. The chain links TRBV2 to TRBJ2-1, with 11 bases fitting TRBD2. Germline CDR1 SNHLY, CDR2 FYNNEI. The junction had 1 base not matched to a gene; V was cut back by 5 bases and J by 7 bases. The length of the CDR3 is 13 residues. The CDR3 sequence: CASSTSGSNEQFF. The CDR3 bases are TGTGCCAGCAGTACTAGCGGGAGTAATGAGCAGTTCTTC.

This clonotype was observed a few times. The gene calls are TRBV20-1 and TRBJ2-2; 8 positions match TRBD1. V trimming: 2 bases; J trimming: 0 bases; junction bases outside the gene matches: 2. Per germline, CDR1 DFQATT and CDR2 SNEGSKA (reference sequence). This CDR3 has 15 residues. The CDR3 reads CSARQGAPNTGELFF. In DNA, the CDR3 is TGCAGTGCTAGACAGGGGGCACCGAACACCGGGGAGCTGTTTTTT.

This clonotype was recorded at least ten times. The chain combines TRBV3-1 with TRBJ1-2, with unresolved D. V was shortened by 1 base and J by 7 bases, with 16 bases between the two germline ends. The germline gives CDR1 LGHDT, CDR2 YNNKEL (reference sequence). The CDR3 runs 15 residues. CDR3 DNA sequence: TGTGCCAGCAGCCAAGGAGTAATGGGTTCCGGTGGCTACACCTTC. Protein: CASSQGVMGSGGYTF.

This clonotype was detected ten times or more. The chain joins TRBV19 to TRBJ2-1; a possible D gene is TRBD2 (5 bases). V shed 1 base and J shed 8 bases, with 9 bases lying between them. CDR3 length: 13 residues. Germline loops: CDR1 LNHDA, CDR2 SQIVND (reference sequence). CDR3 region: CASSIGRRDEQFF. The CDR3 coding sequence is TGTGCCAGTAGTATAGGTAGGCGGGATGAGCAGTTCTTC. The full variable domain, completed using reference TRBV19 and TRBJ2-1, is DGGITQSPKYLFRKEGQNVTLSCEQNLNHDAMYWYRQDPGQGLRLIYYSQIVNDFQKGDIAEGYSVSREKKESFPLTVTSAQKNPTAFYLCASSIGRRDEQFFGPGTRLTVL.

This clonotype appeared many times. The gene calls are TRBV3-1 and TRBJ2-3; 14 nucleotides line up with TRBD2. This CDR3 comprises 15 residues. Germline trimming cut 5 bases from V and 8 bases from J; bases unmatched to any gene: 6. From germline, CDR1 is LGHDT and CDR2 YNNKEL (reference sequence). CDR3 nucleotides: TGTGCCAGCAGCTCAGGACTAGCGGGAGGAGGTACGCAGTATTTT. It encodes CASSSGLAGGGTQYF.

The chain has TRBV6-5 and TRBJ2-2, with TRBD2 identical over 8 bases. There are 16 residues in the CDR3. The junction had 11 bases not matched to a gene; V was cut back by 4 bases and J by 7 bases. CDR1 is MNHEY, CDR2 SVGAGI, per germline. CDR3 nucleotide sequence: TGTGCCAGCAGTTGCATAAGGGCGGGGGGCGGCGGGGAGCTGTTTTTT. Protein product: CASSCIRAGGGGELFF.

This clonotype showed up just a few times. The rearrangement links TRBV5-1 to TRBJ1-5; tentatively, D is TRBD1 (5 bases). Trimming removed 4 bases at V and 2 bases at J, with 13 bases between. This CDR3 region has 15 residues. CDR1 SGHRS and CDR2 YFSETQ come from the germline V gene. The CDR3 DNA is TGCGCCAGCAGCCTGACGTGGGGGGGCAATCAGCCCCAGCATTTT. Translated, it gives CASSLTWGGNQPQHF. Using reference TRBV5-1 and TRBJ1-5 for the parts outside the CDR3, the full variable domain is KAGVTQTPRYLIKTRGQQVTLSCSPISGHRSVSWYQQTPGQGLQFLFEYFSETQRNKGNFPGRFSGRQFSNSRSEMNVSTLELGDSALYLCASSLTWGGNQPQHFGDGTRLSIL.

This clonotype was observed many times. This rearrangement joins TRBV5-8 to TRBJ2-2, with D perhaps TRBD2 (5 bases). CDR1 is SGHTS and CDR2 is YDEGEE in the germline V gene. The CDR3 extends over 16 amino acids. With 0 bases removed from V and 2 bases from J, the gap between germline ends came to 11 bases. CDR3 in DNA: TGTGCCAGCAGCTTGGGCCTAGCTGATAACACCGGGGAGCTGTTTTTT. Amino acid sequence: CASSLGLADNTGELFF.

This clonotype was observed a few times. The chain uses TRBV20-1 and TRBJ2-1, with D tentatively TRBD1 or TRBD2 (5 bases each). The CDR3 runs to 12 residues. Per germline, CDR1 DFQATT and CDR2 SNEGSKA (reference sequence). Trimming removed 4 bases from V and 6 bases from J, with 10 bases in between. CDR3 DNA sequence: TGCAGTGCTATGAGGGGTGGCAATGAGCAGTTCTTC. It yields the protein CSAMRGGNEQFF.

Ten or more counts support this clonotype. The chain is built from TRBV5-1 and TRBJ2-4; no clear D. The germline V gene encodes CDR1 SGHRS and CDR2 YFSETQ. CDR3 length equals 13 residues. Deletions cut 2 bases from V and 4 bases from J, with 7 bases between. Here the CDR3 DNA reads TGCGCCAGCAGCTTAGAACTAAAAAACATTCAGTACTTC. It translates to CASSLELKNIQYF. The variable domain in full, with the rest retrieved from reference TRBV5-1 and TRBJ2-4, is KAGVTQTPRYLIKTRGQQVTLSCSPISGHRSVSWYQQTPGQGLQFLFEYFSETQRNKGNFPGRFSGRQFSNSRSEMNVSTLELGDSALYLCASSLELKNIQYFGAGTRLSVL.

This clonotype occurred many times. The CDR3 loop reads CASSGGAETQYF. In nucleotides, the CDR3 is TGTGCCAGCAGCGGAGGGGCAGAGACCCAGTACTTC. The chain has TRBV3-1 and TRBJ2-5; the D gene is possibly TRBD2 (6 bases). The CDR3 runs to 12 residues. CDR1 LGHDT and CDR2 YNNKEL come from the germline V gene (reference sequence). Trimming took off 5 bases at V and 4 bases at J, with 8 bases between the two ends.

The genes are TRBV7-9 and TRBJ2-1; 7 bases line up with TRBD2. The CDR3 spans 16 residues. V lost 0 bases and J lost 3; bases outside the gene matches: 5. Germline V gene data show CDR1 as SEHNR and CDR2 as FQNEAQ (reference sequence). CDR3 loop: CASSLATGLIYNEQFF. The CDR3, as DNA: TGTGCCAGCAGCTTAGCCACGGGACTAATCTACAATGAGCAGTTCTTC.

This clonotype came up a few times. The chain uses TRBV4-1 and TRBJ2-1; D is ambiguous. Germline loops: CDR1 MGHRA, CDR2 YSYEKL. The CDR3 totals 11 residues. Trimming shortened V by 5 bases and J by 10 bases, and 9 bases separated the two germline ends. DNA of the CDR3: TGCGCCAGCAGCTCCAGTATGGAGCAGTTCTTC. It encodes CASSSSMEQFF.

The genes are TRBV9 and TRBJ2-3; D unclear. Germline lookup yields CDR1 SGDLS and CDR2 YYNGEE. The V end was cut by 4 bases, the J end by 0 bases, with 12 bases between. The CDR3 length is 15 residues. Here the CDR3 DNA reads TGTGCCAGCAGCCCTACAAGTTTTAGCACAGATACGCAGTATTTT. This encodes CASSPTSFSTDTQYF. The variable domain in full, completed from reference TRBV9 and TRBJ2-3, reads DSGVTQTPKHLITATGQRVTLRCSPRSGDLSVYWYQQSLDQGLQFLIQYYNGEERAKGNILERFSAQQFPDLHSELNLSSLELGDSALYFCASSPTSFSTDTQYFGPGTRLTVL.

This clonotype was detected ten times or more. This chain links TRBV28 with TRBJ1-1; D not resolved. This CDR3 comprises 13 residues. Germline V gene sequence: CDR1 MDHEN, CDR2 SYDVKM. Here the CDR3 reads CASSNTANTEAFF. CDR3 bases: TGTGCATCCAGCAACACAGCGAACACTGAAGCTTTCTTT.

This clonotype was counted at least ten times. This chain connects TRBV28 to TRBJ2-7, with TRBD1 matching 8 bases. Germline V gene lookup returns CDR1 MDHEN and CDR2 SYDVKM. This CDR3 comprises 14 residues. J was trimmed by 2 bases and V by 6 bases; bases with no gene match: 6. The CDR3 bases are TGTGCCAGCAGCCCGAGGACAGGGACCTACGAGCAGTACTTC. Its protein is CASSPRTGTYEQYF.

This clonotype was seen many times. The chain has TRBV11-1 and TRBJ2-5; unclear D gene. V dropped 1 base and J dropped 11 bases, with 17 bases sitting between them. Germline V gene lookup returns CDR1 SGHAT and CDR2 FQDESV (reference sequence). The CDR3 length is 14 residues. The CDR3: CASSLGRWAPIQYF. The CDR3 DNA is TGTGCCAGCAGCTTAGGTCGTTGGGCCCCAATTCAGTACTTC.

This clonotype showed up many times. This may be a read error: a much more frequent sequence differs by one nucleotide. The gene calls are TRBV28 and TRBJ2-3; no clear D. The V gene lost 6 bases and the J gene lost 2 bases, with 15 bases spanning the gap. The CDR3 length is 15 residues. Looked up from germline, CDR1 is MDHEN and CDR2 is SYDVKM. The CDR3 loop is CASSSHFPDTDTQYF. The DNA for the CDR3 is TGTGCCAGCAGCTCTCATTTCCCTGACACAGATACGCAGTATTTT. The full variable domain, its missing parts supplied by reference TRBV28 and TRBJ2-3, is DVKVTQSSRYLVKRTGEKVFLECVQDMDHENMFWYRQDPGLGLRLIYFSYDVKMKEKGDIPEGYSVSREKKERFSLILESASTNQTSMYLCASSSHFPDTDTQYFGPGTRLTVL.

The rearrangement links TRBV28 to TRBJ1-6, with a tentative D call TRBD1 (5 bases). Germline-derived CDR1 and CDR2 are MDHEN and SYDVKM. The CDR3 consists of 18 residues. Trimming removed 5 bases at V and 0 bases at J, with 17 bases between. CDR3 loop: CASSPLRDLSSYNSPLHF. In nucleotides, the CDR3 is TGTGCCAGCAGTCCCCTCAGGGACCTGAGCTCCTATAATTCACCCCTCCACTTT. Looking up the rest from reference TRBV28 and TRBJ1-6 gives the full variable domain: DVKVTQSSRYLVKRTGEKVFLECVQDMDHENMFWYRQDPGLGLRLIYFSYDVKMKEKGDIPEGYSVSREKKERFSLILESASTNQTSMYLCASSPLRDLSSYNSPLHFGNGTRLTVT.

This clonotype was recorded at least ten times. The rearrangement joins TRBV25-1 to TRBJ2-3; D unresolved. Germline V gene sequence: CDR1 MGHDK, CDR2 SYGVNS. This CDR3 has 14 amino acids. Trimming took off 4 bases at V and 2 bases at J, with 10 bases between the two ends. CDR3 amino acids: CASSGWQATDTQYF. The DNA of the CDR3 is TGTGCCAGCAGTGGTTGGCAGGCCACAGATACGCAGTATTTT.

The rearrangement links TRBV11-2 to TRBJ2-2; 13 positions match TRBD2. After removal of 6 bases from V and 7 bases from J, the junction contained 8 bases not matched to a gene. The germline CDR1 and CDR2 sequences are SGHAT and FQNNGV. The CDR3 consists of 16 residues. This CDR3 reads CASSPTSGRAIGELFF. The CDR3 region has the DNA TGTGCCAGCAGTCCTACTAGCGGGAGGGCCATCGGGGAGCTGTTTTTT.

Points on this clonotype: A much larger clone differs by one base, so this may be a read error. V gene TRBV24-1 combines with J gene TRBJ2-5; 10 bases fit TRBD1. Germline lookup yields CDR1 KGHDR and CDR2 SFDVKD. This CDR3 is 15 amino acids long. The CDR3 reads CATNPGQGRQETQCF. The CDR3 DNA follows: TGTGCCACTAACCCGGGACAGGGGCGCCAAGAGACCCAGTGCTTC.

This clonotype was picked up many times. The chain is built from TRBV12-3 or TRBV12-4 and TRBJ2-1; D ambiguous. The CDR3 loop spans 14 amino acids. V was shortened by 4 bases and J by 5 bases, with 12 bases between the two germline ends. CDR3 bases: TGTGCCAGCAGTTCTAGGCCCTGGGACAATGAGCAGTTCTTC. Protein: CASSSRPWDNEQFF.

In its sample, this clonotype was seen many times. The V call is TRBV11-2, the J call TRBJ1-4; D remains ambiguous. Germline values: CDR1 SGHAT, CDR2 FQNNGV. Between the trimmed V and J ends, which lost 1 base and 4 bases, there was a span of 4 bases. The CDR3 covers 13 residues. The CDR3 coding sequence is TGTGCCAGCAGCTTAGGGCTTAATGAAAAACTGTTTTTT. This codes for CASSLGLNEKLFF.